These 5 T cell receptor beta chains share one sample of origin, sequenced in a study of molecular identifiers for immune sequencing clone quantification. TCRdb analysed the PCR reads with MiXCR anew, one entry per CDR3 protein. The profile covers fewer than 350,000 distinct CDR3 sequences, with about 23% appearing a single time and 0.74% taken by the ten largest. Sequenced sample: naive CD8+ T cells from blood, with Jurkat cell RNA spiked in. Regarding subset: FACS-sorted CD8+CD4-CCR7+CD45RA+ naive T cells. These TCRs come from a human donor in good health. Some libraries in this study had Jurkat cell RNA spiked in.

The chain recombines TRBV13 with TRBJ1-1, with 7 bases identical to TRBD1. Germline CDR1 PRHDT, CDR2 FYEKMQ (reference sequence). V was pared by 6 bases and J by 4 bases, with 8 bases of the junction left unmatched. The CDR3 extends over 14 amino acids. The chain's CDR3 is CASSPGTDGTEAFF. In DNA, the CDR3 is TGTGCCAGCAGTCCCGGGACAGATGGCACTGAAGCTTTCTTT.

This chain uses TRBV12-3 or TRBV12-4 with TRBJ1-2; no firm D call. The CDR3 contains 14 residues. V was pared by 10 bases and J by 6 bases, with 21 bases between. The DNA of the CDR3 is TGTGCCATCCCTCTGGGAGGGCTGGGAAATGGCTACACCTTC. This gives the protein CAIPLGGLGNGYTF.

This clonotype was detected a few times. The rearrangement joins TRBV11-3 to TRBJ2-5; 7 positions match TRBD2. CDR3 length equals 15 residues. V shed 2 bases, J shed 1 base, and the junction held 4 bases outside the gene matches. Germline values: CDR1 SGHNT, CDR2 YENEEA. The CDR3: CASSLRASGQETQYF. CDR3 in DNA: TGTGCCAGCAGCTTAAGGGCTAGCGGCCAAGAGACCCAGTACTTC.

This clonotype was detected many times. The gene calls are TRBV12-3 or TRBV12-4 and TRBJ2-3; TRBD1 is a possible D gene (5 bases). V lost 2 bases and J 1 base, leaving 16 bases between the germline ends. CDR3 length equals 17 residues. CDR3 region: CASSLYRTQAGTDTQYF. As DNA, the CDR3 is TGTGCCAGCAGTTTATATCGGACACAGGCTGGCACAGATACGCAGTATTTT.

Remarks on this clonotype: Possible read error: a much larger clone is one base away. The chain recombines TRBV4-2 with TRBJ2-7, with D hard to call. Germline loops: CDR1 LGHNA, CDR2 YNFKEQ. The CDR3 runs to 14 residues. Trimming cost V 1 base and J 2 bases, with 9 bases left between them. The CDR3 is CASSQGLGAYEQYF. The CDR3 bases are TGTGCCAGCAGCCAAGGACTGGGCGCCTACGAGCAGTACTTC.